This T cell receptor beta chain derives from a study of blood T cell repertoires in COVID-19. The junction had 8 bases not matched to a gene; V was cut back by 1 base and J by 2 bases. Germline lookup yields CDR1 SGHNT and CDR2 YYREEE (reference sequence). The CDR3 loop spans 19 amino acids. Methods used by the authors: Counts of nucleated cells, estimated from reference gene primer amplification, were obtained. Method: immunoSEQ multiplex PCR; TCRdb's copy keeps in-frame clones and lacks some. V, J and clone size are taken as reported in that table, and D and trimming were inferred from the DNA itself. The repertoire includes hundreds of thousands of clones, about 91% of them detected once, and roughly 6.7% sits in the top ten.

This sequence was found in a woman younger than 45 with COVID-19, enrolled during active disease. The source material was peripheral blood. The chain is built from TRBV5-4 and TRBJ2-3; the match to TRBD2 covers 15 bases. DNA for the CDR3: TGTGCCAGCAGCTTGCTACCCGGGACTAGCGGGGGGCCCACAGATACGCAGTATTTT. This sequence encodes CASSLLPGTSGGPTDTQYF. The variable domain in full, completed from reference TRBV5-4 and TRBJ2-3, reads ETGVTQSPTHLIKTRGQQVTLRCSSQSGHNTVSWYQQALGQGPQFIFQYYREEENGRGNFPPRFSGLQFPNYSSELNVNALELDDSALYLCASSLLPGTSGGPTDTQYFGPGTRLTVL.